The clone carrying this T cell receptor beta chain was recorded a few times. Antigen: not known. CD4+ T cells that had been cultured provided DNA sequenced with the Oncomine TCR Beta short-read assay. Using the QIAamp micro DNA kit, genomic DNA was extracted from the CD4+ T cells that had been cultured. TCRdb itself ran the PCR reads through MiXCR, one entry per CDR3 protein. The table records around 9,700 distinct CDR3 sequences, 30% to 35% of them present only once. Regarding treatment: approximately 9-day PBMC culture with coronavirus spike peptide pools or control peptides (ViraFEST assay). Pre-COVID-19 pandemic sampling (2011-2018) yielded the unexposed donor's CD4+ T cells. Culture of fewer than 2.5 million PBMCs per well took place with 7.5 to 10 IU/ml IL-2 and roughly 9.5 ug/ml peptide pools. Following culture for nine to ten days, CD4+ T cells were isolated by negative selection. These data originate in a study of vaccination and CD4 T cells after COVID-19. Study-level information: Blood was drawn a median around 66 days post second dose, range 14 to 241. Controls had a CEFX pool, an HIV-1 Nef pool, or no peptide added.

Sequences were obtained from CD4+ T cells from blood, cultured in vitro. This clonotype was obtained from a human donor in good health.

CDR3 region: CASRPGQVNTEAFF. CDR3 DNA sequence: TGTGCCAGCAGACCGGGACAAGTGAACACTGAAGCTTTCTTT. V usage is TRBV6-1 and J usage is TRBJ1-1, with D perhaps matching TRBD1 (6 bases). Germline V gene data show CDR1 as MNHNS and CDR2 as SASEGT. The germline V and J ends were trimmed by 6 bases and 0 bases, with 11 bases remaining between them. The length of the CDR3 is 14 residues.